This entry lists 16 T cell receptor beta chains sequenced from one sample in a study of cytomegalovirus exposure and HLA in healthy donors. The PCR used 60 Vbeta and 13 Jbeta primers. The table came from immunoSEQ multiplex PCR; TCRdb's copy has only in-frame clones and leaves some out. The sample contains about 170,000 clones, 70% to 90% of which appear only once. Sequences were obtained from PBMCs. The receptors originated from a man aged 25 to 40 in good health and CMV-seropositive.

This clone was seen a few times. The V and J genes are TRBV5-1 and TRBJ1-3, with 10 bases fitting TRBD1. Per the germline V gene, CDR1 is SGHRS and CDR2 is YFSETQ. The CDR3 totals 16 residues. Losses at the gene ends were 4 bases for V and 7 bases for J; bases not matched to a gene: 11. The CDR3 loop is CASSPDLTGGENTIYF. CDR3 bases: TGCGCCAGCAGCCCGGACCTGACAGGGGGCGAGAACACCATATATTTT.

V usage is TRBV7-3 and J usage is TRBJ2-1; D might be TRBD1 (5 bases). Germline V gene sequence: CDR1 SGHTA, CDR2 FQGTGA. The CDR3 runs to 14 residues. Between the trimmed V and J ends, which lost 2 bases and 8 bases, there was a span of 13 bases. In nucleotides, the CDR3 is TGTGCCAGCAGCTTACGGTCTAGGGGCGATGAGCAGTTCTTC. Translation: CASSLRSRGDEQFF. The variable domain in full, with the rest retrieved from reference TRBV7-3 and TRBJ2-1, is GAGVSQTPSNKVTEKGKYVELRCDPISGHTALYWYRQSLGQGPEFLIYFQGTGAADDSGLPNDRFFAVRPEGSVSTLKIQRTERGDSAVYLCASSLRSRGDEQFFGPGTRLTVL.

The chain links TRBV4-1 to TRBJ2-5; TRBD2 is a possible D gene (6 bases). This CDR3 spans 20 amino acids. The germline V and J ends were trimmed by 0 bases and 5 bases, with 28 bases remaining between them. Germline values: CDR1 MGHRA, CDR2 YSYEKL. In DNA form, the CDR3 reads TGCGCCAGCAGCCAAGATTTGAGGCAGGAGGGAGATAGGCCGTCCGAGACCCAGTACTTC. Protein product: CASSQDLRQEGDRPSETQYF.

The rearrangement joins TRBV5-4 to TRBJ2-1, with 13 positions matching TRBD2. The germline V gene encodes CDR1 SGHNT and CDR2 YYREEE (reference sequence). Unmatched junction bases numbered 9, after V lost 6 bases and J lost 6 bases. There are 16 residues in the CDR3. CDR3 region: CASISPGLAGVNEQFF. CDR3 coding DNA: TGTGCCAGCATTTCCCCCGGACTAGCGGGAGTCAATGAGCAGTTCTTC.

The chain links TRBV9 to TRBJ2-7; D might be TRBD2 (6 bases). Trimming removed 4 bases from V and 3 bases from J, with 17 bases in between. The CDR3 is 15 residues long. Germline lookup yields CDR1 SGDLS and CDR2 YYNGEE. CDR3 DNA sequence: TGTGCCAGCAGCCCGGGCGGGACGGTTAACTACGAGCAGTACTTC. Translating gives CASSPGGTVNYEQYF.

V gene TRBV29-1 combines with J gene TRBJ2-3, with 11 bases aligning to TRBD2. The germline CDR1 and CDR2 sequences are SQVTM and ANQGSEA. This CDR3 has 19 residues. Unmatched junction bases numbered 11, after V lost 0 bases and J lost 0 bases. CDR3 region: CSVEDLLSSGRTSTDTQYF. The CDR3 coding sequence is TGCAGCGTTGAAGACCTCCTATCTAGCGGGAGGACTAGCACAGATACGCAGTATTTT.

V usage is TRBV7-9 and J usage is TRBJ2-1; possibly TRBD1 for D (5 bases). CDR3 length equals 11 residues. Trimming removed 6 bases from V and 5 bases from J, with 5 bases in between. Germline values: CDR1 SEHNR, CDR2 FQNEAQ (reference sequence). The CDR3 spells CASRQDNEQFF. As DNA, the CDR3 is TGTGCCAGCAGACAGGACAATGAGCAGTTCTTC. Full variable domain (missing parts from reference TRBV7-9 and TRBJ2-1): DTGVSQNPRHKITKRGQNVTFRCDPISEHNRLYWYRQTLGQGPEFLTYFQNEAQLEKSRLLSDRFSAERPKGSFSTLEIQRTEQGDSAMYLCASRQDNEQFFGPGTRLTVL.

In the case of this clone: Mismatch with germline at one junction end may stem from a read error. The rearrangement uses TRBV7-9 and TRBJ2-7; 9 bases line up with TRBD1. The germline gives CDR1 SEHNR, CDR2 FQNEAQ (reference sequence). This CDR3 has 16 residues. The chain's CDR3 is CSSSPRRGQGSYEQYF. CDR3 bases: TGTTCCAGCAGCCCGAGACGGGGACAGGGTTCCTACGAGCAGTACTTC. Full variable domain (rest looked up from reference TRBV7-9 and TRBJ2-7): DTGVSQNPRHKITKRGQNVTFRCDPISEHNRLYWYRQTLGQGPEFLTYFQNEAQLEKSRLLSDRFSAERPKGSFSTLEIQRTEQGDSAMYLCSSSPRRGQGSYEQYFGPGTRLTVT.

As for this clone: In the same sample, other DNA sequences code for this CDR3. The rearrangement joins TRBV5-1 to TRBJ1-1; D is unclear. The CDR3 totals 14 residues. V lost 0 bases and J lost 1, with 7 bases in between. CDR1 is SGHRS, CDR2 YFSETQ, per germline. The CDR3: CASSLDGGNTEAFF. The CDR3 nucleotides read TGCGCCAGCAGCTTGGATGGAGGGAACACTGAAGCTTTCTTT.

The CDR3 DNA sequence: TGTGCCAGCAGCCCCCGGGTGGCGGGGGTGAACACTGAAGCTTTCTTT. Translated, it gives CASSPRVAGVNTEAFF. The chain recombines TRBV7-2 with TRBJ1-1, with D possibly being TRBD1 (5 bases). The CDR3 has 16 residues. Trimming cost V 5 bases and J 0 bases, with 16 bases left between them. CDR1 and CDR2 from the germline V gene are SGHTA and FQGNSA.

Regarding this clone: One end of the junction does not line up with germline, which may come from a read error. The V and J genes are TRBV7-9 and TRBJ2-1; TRBD2 agrees at 10 bases. Germline CDR1 and CDR2: SEHNR and FQNEAQ (reference sequence). This CDR3 has 16 residues. CDR3 DNA: TGTTCCAGCAGCTTAGGGTTACTAGCGGGATATAATGAGCAGTTCTTC. It specifies CSSSLGLLAGYNEQFF.

V and J are TRBV19 and TRBJ1-4, with 8 bases matching TRBD1. Germline V gene data show CDR1 as LNHDA and CDR2 as SQIVND (reference sequence). The CDR3 extends over 14 amino acids. The ends lost 6 bases at V and 4 bases at J; junction bases unmatched: 4. CDR3 DNA sequence: TGTGCCAGTAGGAGACAGGGGAATAATGAAAAACTGTTTTTT. It specifies CASRRQGNNEKLFF.

The chain couples TRBV4-1 to TRBJ1-1, with TRBD1 as a possible D gene (5 bases). The V gene lost 5 bases and the J gene lost 2 bases, with 12 bases spanning the gap. The CDR3 sequence is 14 residues long. CDR1 is MGHRA and CDR2 is YSYEKL in the germline V gene. The CDR3 reads CASSETVLNTEAFF. The CDR3 DNA reads TGCGCCAGCAGCGAGACAGTCCTTAACACTGAAGCTTTCTTT.

The chain joins TRBV27 to TRBJ2-1; TRBD2 matches at 11 bases. This CDR3 region has 16 residues. With 3 bases clipped from V and 3 bases from J, the junction kept 4 bases outside the gene matches. Germline CDR1 and CDR2: MNHEY and SMNVEV (reference sequence). CDR3: CASSFFGLAGYNEQFF. In nucleotides, the CDR3 is TGTGCCAGCAGTTTTTTTGGACTAGCGGGCTACAATGAGCAGTTCTTC.

Comments on this clone: The junction shows a germline mismatch at one end, possibly a read error. The DNA for the CDR3 is TGTTCCAGCAGCTTAGGAGTGTCAGGGGGAGTCTATGGCTACACCTTC. Amino acid sequence: CSSSLGVSGGVYGYTF. The chain has TRBV7-9 and TRBJ1-2, with 7 bases matching TRBD1. This CDR3 has 16 amino acids. Germline loops: CDR1 SEHNR, CDR2 FQNEAQ (reference sequence).

This clone came up a few times. The chain is built from TRBV7-9 and TRBJ1-1, with a possible D match to TRBD1 (6 bases). Germline lookup yields CDR1 SEHNR and CDR2 FQNEAQ (reference sequence). The V and J ends lost 5 bases and 8 bases respectively, with 9 bases between them. CDR3 size: 11 residues. The CDR3, as DNA: TGTGCCAGCAGCGTGGACAGAGAAGCTTTCTTT. The encoded protein is CASSVDREAFF.